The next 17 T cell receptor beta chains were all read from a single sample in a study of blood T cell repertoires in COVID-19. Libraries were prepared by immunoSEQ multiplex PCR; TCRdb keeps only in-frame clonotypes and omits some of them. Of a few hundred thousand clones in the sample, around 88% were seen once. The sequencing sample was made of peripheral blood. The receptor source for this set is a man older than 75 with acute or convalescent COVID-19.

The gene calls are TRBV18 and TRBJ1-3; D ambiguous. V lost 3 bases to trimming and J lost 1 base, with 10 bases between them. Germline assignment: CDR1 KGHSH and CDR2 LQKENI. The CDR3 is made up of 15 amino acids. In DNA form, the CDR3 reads TGTGCCAGCTCACCCTCGCGTTCGTCTGGAAACACCATATATTTT. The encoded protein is CASSPSRSSGNTIYF.

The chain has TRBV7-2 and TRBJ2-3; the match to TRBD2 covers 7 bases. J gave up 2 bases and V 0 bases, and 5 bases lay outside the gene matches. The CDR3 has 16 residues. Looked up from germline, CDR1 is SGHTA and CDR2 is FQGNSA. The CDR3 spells CASSLAGRGNTDTQYF. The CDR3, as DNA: TGTGCCAGCAGCTTAGCTGGGCGGGGGAACACAGATACGCAGTATTTT.

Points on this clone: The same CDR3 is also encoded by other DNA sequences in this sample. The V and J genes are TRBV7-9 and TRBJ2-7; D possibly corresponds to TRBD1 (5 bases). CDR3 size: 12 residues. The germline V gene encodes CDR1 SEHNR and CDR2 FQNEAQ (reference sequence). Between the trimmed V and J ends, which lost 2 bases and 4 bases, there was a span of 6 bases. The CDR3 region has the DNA TGTGCCAGCAGCTTATCAGGGTACGAGCAGTACTTC. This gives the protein CASSLSGYEQYF.

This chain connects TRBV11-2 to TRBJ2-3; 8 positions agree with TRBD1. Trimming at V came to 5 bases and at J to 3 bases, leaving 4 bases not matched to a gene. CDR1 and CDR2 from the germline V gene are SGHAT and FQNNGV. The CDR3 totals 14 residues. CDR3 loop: CASSLRQGTDTQYF. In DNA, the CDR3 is TGTGCCAGCAGCCTCCGACAGGGGACAGATACGCAGTATTTT.

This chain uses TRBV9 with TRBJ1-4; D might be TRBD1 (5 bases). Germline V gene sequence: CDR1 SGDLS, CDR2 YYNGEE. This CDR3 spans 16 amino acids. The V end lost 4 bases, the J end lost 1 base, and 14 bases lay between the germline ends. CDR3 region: CASSSPAGVTNEKLFF. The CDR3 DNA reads TGTGCCAGCAGCTCCCCGGCGGGGGTAACTAATGAAAAACTGTTTTTT. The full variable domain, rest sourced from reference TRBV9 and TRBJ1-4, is DSGVTQTPKHLITATGQRVTLRCSPRSGDLSVYWYQQSLDQGLQFLIQYYNGEERAKGNILERFSAQQFPDLHSELNLSSLELGDSALYFCASSSPAGVTNEKLFFGSGTQLSVL.

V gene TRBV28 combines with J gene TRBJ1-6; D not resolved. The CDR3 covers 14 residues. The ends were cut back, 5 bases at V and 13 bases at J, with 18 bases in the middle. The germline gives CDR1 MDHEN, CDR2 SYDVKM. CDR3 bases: TGTGCCAGCAGTCTAACCCTCCGGCGGCCTCCCCTCCACTTT. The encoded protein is CASSLTLRRPPLHF.

CDR3 nucleotide sequence: TGTGCATCTACAGCGGGGAGTTCTGGAAACACCATATATTTT. Protein product: CASTAGSSGNTIYF. V gene TRBV19 combines with J gene TRBJ1-3; D unresolved. This CDR3 comprises 14 residues. The germline CDR1 and CDR2 sequences are LNHDA and SQIVND (reference sequence).

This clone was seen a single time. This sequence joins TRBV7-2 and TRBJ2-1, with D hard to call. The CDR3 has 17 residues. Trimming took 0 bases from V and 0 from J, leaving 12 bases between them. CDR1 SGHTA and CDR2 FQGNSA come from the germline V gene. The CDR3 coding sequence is TGTGCCAGCAGCTTAGCGAGGTCAAGGAGCTCCTACAATGAGCAGTTCTTC. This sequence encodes CASSLARSRSSYNEQFF.

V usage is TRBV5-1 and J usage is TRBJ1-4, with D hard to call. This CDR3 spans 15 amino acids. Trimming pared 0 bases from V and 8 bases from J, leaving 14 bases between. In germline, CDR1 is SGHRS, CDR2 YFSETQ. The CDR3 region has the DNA TGCGCCAGCAGCTTGGAAAGTCGGGGTAGAGAAAAACTGTTTTTT. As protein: CASSLESRGREKLFF.

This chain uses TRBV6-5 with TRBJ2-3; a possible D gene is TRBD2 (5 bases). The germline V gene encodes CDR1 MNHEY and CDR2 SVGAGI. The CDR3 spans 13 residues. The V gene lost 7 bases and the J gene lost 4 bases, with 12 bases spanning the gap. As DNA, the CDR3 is TGTGCCAGCAACGCCGCGGGCGCAGATACGCAGTATTTT. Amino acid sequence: CASNAAGADTQYF.

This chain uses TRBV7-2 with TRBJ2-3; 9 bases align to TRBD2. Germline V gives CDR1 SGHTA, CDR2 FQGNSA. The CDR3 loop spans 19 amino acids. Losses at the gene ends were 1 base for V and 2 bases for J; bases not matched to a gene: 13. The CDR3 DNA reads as TGTGCCAGCAGCTTAGTGAGGCTAGCGGGACTCCCTTCCACAGATACGCAGTATTTT. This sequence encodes CASSLVRLAGLPSTDTQYF. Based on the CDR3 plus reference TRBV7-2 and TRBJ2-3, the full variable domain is GAGVSQSPSNKVTEKGKDVELRCDPISGHTALYWYRQSLGQGLEFLIYFQGNSAPDKSGLPSDRFSAERTGGSVSTLTIQRTQQEDSAVYLCASSLVRLAGLPSTDTQYFGPGTRLTVL.

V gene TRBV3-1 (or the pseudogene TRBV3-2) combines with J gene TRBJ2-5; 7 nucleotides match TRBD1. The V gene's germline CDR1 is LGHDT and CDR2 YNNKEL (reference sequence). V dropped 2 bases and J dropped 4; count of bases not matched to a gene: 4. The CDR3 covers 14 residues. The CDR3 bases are TGTGCCAGCAGCCAAACAGGGGAAGGAGAGACCCAGTACTTC. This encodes CASSQTGEGETQYF.

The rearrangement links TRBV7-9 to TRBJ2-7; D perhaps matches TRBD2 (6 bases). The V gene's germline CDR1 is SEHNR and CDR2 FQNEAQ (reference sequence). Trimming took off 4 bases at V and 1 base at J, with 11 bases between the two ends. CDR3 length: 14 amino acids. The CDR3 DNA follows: TGTGCCAGCAGCTGGGGGACTCATTCCTACGAGCAGTACTTC. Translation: CASSWGTHSYEQYF.

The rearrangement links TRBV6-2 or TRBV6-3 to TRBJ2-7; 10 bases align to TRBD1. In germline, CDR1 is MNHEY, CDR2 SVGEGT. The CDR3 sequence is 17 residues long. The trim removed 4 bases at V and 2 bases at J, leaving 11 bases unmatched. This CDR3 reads CASSSPGQGLNPYEQYF. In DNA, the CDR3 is TGTGCCAGCAGTTCCCCGGGACAGGGGCTTAATCCCTACGAGCAGTACTTC.

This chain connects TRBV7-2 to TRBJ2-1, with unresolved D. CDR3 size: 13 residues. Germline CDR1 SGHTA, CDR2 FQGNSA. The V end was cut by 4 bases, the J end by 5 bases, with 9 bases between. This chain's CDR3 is CASSYQQNNEQFF. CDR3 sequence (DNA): TGTGCCAGCAGCTATCAACAGAACAATGAGCAGTTCTTC.

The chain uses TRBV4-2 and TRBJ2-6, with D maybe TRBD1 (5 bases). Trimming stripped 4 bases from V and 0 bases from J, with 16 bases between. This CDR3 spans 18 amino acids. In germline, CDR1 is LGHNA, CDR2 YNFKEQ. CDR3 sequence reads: CASSPFQGTDSGANVLTF. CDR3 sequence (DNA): TGTGCCAGCAGCCCGTTTCAGGGTACCGACTCTGGGGCCAACGTCCTGACTTTC.

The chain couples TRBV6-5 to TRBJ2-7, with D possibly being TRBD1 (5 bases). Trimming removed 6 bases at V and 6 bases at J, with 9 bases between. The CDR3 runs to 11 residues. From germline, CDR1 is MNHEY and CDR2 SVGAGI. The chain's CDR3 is CASSQGPEQYF. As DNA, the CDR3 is TGTGCCAGCAGCCAGGGTCCCGAGCAGTACTTC.